This T cell receptor (beta chain) was documented in a study of identifying expanded T cells in peripheral blood. V gave up 4 bases and J gave up 4 bases, with 11 bases separating them. Looked up from germline, CDR1 is SEHNR and CDR2 is FQNEAQ (reference sequence). There are 13 residues in the CDR3. During the collection period, no donor immune events like infections were recorded. This table comes from immunoSEQ multiplex PCR, and its TCRdb copy is limited to in-frame clones, with some not included. Of about 100,000 clones in the sample, approximately 88% were seen once. Comment on this clone: Its antigen is unidentified.

Findings and caveats of the study: Differentially abundant clones: about 1.2 between replicates, about 16 at 2 to 3 weeks, 19 to 20 at four.

The specimen was blood. The chain carries TRBV7-9 and TRBJ2-7; tentative D call: TRBD2 (5 bases). This TCR was sampled from a person aged 18 to 75 in good health. The DNA of the CDR3 is TGTGCCAGCAGCTCCGGGCGGGTATACGAGCAGTACTTC. It is translated as CASSSGRVYEQYF.